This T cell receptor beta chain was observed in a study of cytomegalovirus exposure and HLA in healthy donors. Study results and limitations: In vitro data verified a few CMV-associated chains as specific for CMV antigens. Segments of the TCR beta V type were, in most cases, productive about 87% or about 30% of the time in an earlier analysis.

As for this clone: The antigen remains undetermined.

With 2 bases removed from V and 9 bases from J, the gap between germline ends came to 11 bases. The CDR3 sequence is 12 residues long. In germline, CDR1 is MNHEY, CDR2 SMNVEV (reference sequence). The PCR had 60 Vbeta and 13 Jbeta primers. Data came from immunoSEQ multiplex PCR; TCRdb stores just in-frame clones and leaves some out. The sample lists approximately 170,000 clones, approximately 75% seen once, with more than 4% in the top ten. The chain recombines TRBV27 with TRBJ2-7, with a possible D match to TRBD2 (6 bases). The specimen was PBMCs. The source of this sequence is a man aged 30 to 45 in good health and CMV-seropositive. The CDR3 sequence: CASSLGGQRQYF. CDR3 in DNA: TGTGCCAGCAGTTTAGGAGGGCAACGGCAGTACTTC.